Listed below are T cell receptor beta chains from one sample, sequenced in a study of blood T cell repertoires in COVID-19. Only in-frame clones appear in the TCRdb table, and some are missing; sequencing was by immunoSEQ multiplex PCR. The table records approximately 100,000 clones, 80% to 90% of them present only once. What was sequenced was peripheral blood. The receptors shown here come from a man in his forties or fifties with acute or convalescent COVID-19. Each CDR3 is given with its conserved first and last residue.

TRBV3-1/TRBV3-2	TRBJ1-5	CASSQDRGAAQPQHF
TRBV6-5	TRBJ2-3	CASSPRHTTDTQYF
TRBV10-1	TRBJ2-5	CASSEEGGPSGSEKTQYF
TRBV11-2	TRBJ2-1	CATTGSAYNEQFF
TRBV6-5	TRBJ1-5	CASRAAPNQPQHF
TRBV5-4	TRBJ1-1	CASNQDWNTEAFF
TRBV21-1	TRBJ2-3	CASSKRPASGMPHTSTDTQYF
TRBV5-4	TRBJ1-1	CASTTMTGKSAEAFF
TRBV27	TRBJ2-7	CASSPTSGPSYEQYF
TRBV7-9	TRBJ1-6	CASSPRGGNSPLHF
TRBV19	TRBJ1-3	CASSWPGSGNTIYF
TRBV11-3	TRBJ1-1	CASSSRTGTNTEAFF
TRBV24-1	TRBJ2-1	CATSDTPGQGYNEQFF
TRBV28	TRBJ2-7	CASNKPGQGGAYEQYF
TRBV24-1	TRBJ1-5	CATSGGGNFQPQHF
TRBV12-5	TRBJ1-4	CASALGLNNEKLFF
TRBV5-1	TRBJ2-1	CASSLVGGNRANEQFF
TRBV6-5	TRBJ2-7	CASSTAYEQYF
TRBV6-5	TRBJ1-1	CASSHLGGVNTEAFF
TRBV3-1/TRBV3-2	TRBJ2-7	CASEAGGEQYF
TRBV6-6	TRBJ1-5	CATRGAETNQPQHF
TRBV6-1	TRBJ1-2	CASSEAGTRQGHYGYTF
TRBV25-1	TRBJ1-4	CASSPYRAGDEKLFF
TRBV14	TRBJ2-7	CASSQGIAGVYEQYF
TRBV28	TRBJ1-2	CASSLDRAGYGYTF
TRBV25-1	TRBJ2-3	CASSGSRGITDTQYF
TRBV5-5	TRBJ1-1	CASSPGQWNTEAFF
TRBV6-1	TRBJ2-7	CASSEMSGAPHEQYF
TRBV4-1	TRBJ2-1	CASSQASVGYEQFF
TRBV6-1	TRBJ2-6	CASSEGRGPGANVLTF
TRBV6-1	TRBJ2-7	CASREDRVGEQYF
TRBV24-1	TRBJ2-2	CATSDFSQAGELFF
TRBV20-1	TRBJ2-7	CSAQDSLEQYF
TRBV6-5	TRBJ1-2	CASSQTGQGGYTF
TRBV7-6	TRBJ2-2	CASSKTSGQNTGELFF
TRBV5-1	TRBJ1-3	CASSFGISGNTIYF
TRBV7-8	TRBJ2-5	CASRGDSLGQETQYF
TRBV28	TRBJ2-4	CASSFSSGLVKNIQYF
TRBV3-1/TRBV3-2	TRBJ2-1	CASSQQRGPGAYNEQFF
TRBV6-6	TRBJ1-5	CASSLGGSNQPQHF
TRBV6-2/TRBV6-3	TRBJ1-2	CASSLRDRGLGYTF
TRBV6-1	TRBJ1-1	CASSEDPRAFF
TRBV27	TRBJ2-7	CASRLGHHSYEQYF
TRBV4-1	TRBJ2-7	CASSQGAGLKTEQYF
TRBV28	TRBJ2-3	CASSLNRRERIADTQYF
TRBV5-1	TRBJ2-2	CASSPGQGAHGELFF
TRBV5-1	TRBJ1-1	CASRLYIFNTEAFF
TRBV9	TRBJ2-1	CASSALAGVTYNEQFF